The 2 T cell receptor beta chains below were found in one sample sequenced in a study of beta chain features in type 1 diabetes. Study-level findings and limits: Among patients with Type 1 diabetes, TCRB CDR3s were moderately but significantly shorter in every one of the four CD4+ subsets.

The authors reverse transcribed all of the isolated RNA, so sequencing captured expressed TCRB transcripts. Some clones are missing from TCRdb's copy, which holds only in-frame ones; the method was immunoSEQ multiplex PCR. The data hold 680,000 or so clones, with around an eighth observed a single time. Their cognate antigens are unknown. Sequenced sample: naive CD4+ T cells from blood. These receptors came from a man younger than 30 with type 1 diabetes.

A few counts support this clone. This chain links TRBV18 with TRBJ2-5; 9 bases agree with TRBD1. The CDR3 runs 18 residues. The germline gives CDR1 KGHSH, CDR2 LQKENI. The V and J ends lost 3 bases and 1 base, in that order; junction bases with no gene match: 12. The CDR3 loop reads CASSPYSSGTGTQETQYF. The CDR3 region has the DNA TGTGCCAGCTCACCTTATAGTTCCGGGACAGGGACCCAAGAGACCCAGTACTTC. Full variable domain (remainder filled in from reference TRBV18 and TRBJ2-5): NAGVMQNPRHLVRRRGQEARLRCSPMKGHSHVYWYRQLPEEGLKFMVYLQKENIIDESGMPKERFSAEFPKEGPSILRIQQVVRGDSAAYFCASSPYSSGTGTQETQYFGPGTRLLVL.

The CDR3 coding sequence is TGTGCCAGCAGTTCGAGGACAGGACCCCTGAATTCACCCCTCCACTTT. It encodes CASSSRTGPLNSPLHF. V and J are TRBV27 and TRBJ1-6, with 7 bases matching TRBD1. The CDR3 has 16 residues. The germline V gene encodes CDR1 MNHEY and CDR2 SMNVEV (reference sequence). V lost 4 bases and J lost 7; bases outside the gene matches: 10.